A selection of T cell receptor beta chains follows, all from one sample in a study of OX40 agonist ivuxolimab in advanced cancers. Some clones are missing from TCRdb's copy, which holds only in-frame ones; the method was immunoSEQ multiplex PCR. The sample shows 90,000 or so clones, around 91% of them seen only once. This sample comprised CD4+ or CD8+ T cells sorted from blood, obtained in a trial of the OX40 agonist ivuxolimab. All receptors come from an adult with an advanced solid tumor such as melanoma, head and neck, liver or kidney cancer. The CDR3 runs from the conserved cysteine through the conserved F or W. The D gene is left open where the match is weak.

v_call,j_call,d_call,cdr3_aa,cdr3_nt
TRBV7-2,TRBJ2-7,NA,CASSLGDPTVDEQYF,TGTGCCAGCAGCTTAGGGGACCCTACGGTCGACGAGCAGTACTTC
TRBV11-2,TRBJ2-1,TRBD2,CASSPIAGGKYYEQFF,TGTGCCAGCAGCCCGATAGCGGGAGGCAAATACTATGAGCAGTTCTTC
TRBV19,TRBJ1-2,TRBD1,CASSIPRQGWYGYTF,TGTGCCAGTAGTATACCGAGACAGGGTTGGTATGGCTACACCTTC
TRBV6-5,TRBJ2-7,NA,CASSGGGSSSYEQYF,TGTGCCAGCAGTGGCGGTGGGAGCTCCTCCTACGAGCAGTACTTC
TRBV6-1,TRBJ2-7,NA,CASSEARQTPYEQYF,TGTGCCAGCAGTGAAGCCCGACAGACCCCCTACGAGCAGTACTTC
TRBV25-1,TRBJ2-7,NA,CASSEQGSSYEQYF,TGTGCCAGCAGTGAACAGGGGAGCTCCTACGAGCAGTACTTC
TRBV7-2,TRBJ1-3,NA,CASSLLGGASSGNTIYF,TGTGCCAGCAGCTTATTAGGAGGGGCGAGCTCTGGAAACACCATATATTTT
TRBV4-2,TRBJ1-2,TRBD1,CASSQSQGGLLYGYTF,TGTGCCAGCAGCCAATCACAGGGGGGGCTGCTTTATGGCTACACCTTC
TRBV2,TRBJ2-1,NA,CASRLGRAPSYNEQFF,TGTGCCAGCAGATTAGGGCGGGCGCCGTCCTACAATGAGCAGTTCTTC
TRBV19,TRBJ2-1,TRBD2,CASSRTSGRALWEQFF,TGTGCCAGTAGTAGAACTAGCGGGAGGGCCCTCTGGGAGCAGTTCTTC
TRBV7-8,TRBJ1-2,NA,CASSHSTDYGYTF,TGTGCCAGCAGCCACTCGACAGACTATGGCTACACCTTC